This TCR beta chain derives from a study of cytomegalovirus exposure and HLA in healthy donors (TCRdb year 2017). With regard to the full study: An earlier analysis of under 600 of the donors reported roughly 270 Gb of sequence data and approximately 110 million unique TCR beta sequences from 150 million to 200 million T cells. Among the approximately 400 genotyped donors, around 81% belonged to the genetic ancestry cluster associated with self-reported Caucasian donors. In a later genetic analysis, genome-wide SNP genotypes for about 55% of the 666 donors were used, and that subset was treated as a discovery cohort. HLA typing included class I and class II loci at four-digit resolution. In the later analysis, no new phenotypic data were used to find candidate immune exposures; instead, reliance was placed on TCR beta sequences and their occurrence across donors. Donor age, sex, ethnicity and CMV serostatus were compiled alongside the repertoire data. A separate validation cohort of roughly 130 different subjects was used in addition to the 666-subject first cohort. Four to six DR-DQ haplotypes were handled as single units for association and clustering, since linkage in the cohort was strong. On average, 235,054 unique TCR beta nucleotide sequences were sequenced per donor among roughly 430 genotyped donors of the cohort, with roughly 18% of those sequences being non-productive. To predict cytomegalovirus infection status, the study brought together high-throughput TCR immunosequencing, statistical association of individual TCRs with disease status, and machine learning. The study profiled the T cell repertoires of some 610 subjects by immunosequencing and related them to cytomegalovirus serostatus. Typing coverage varied by locus: 629-630 donors for A, B, C, DRB1 and DQB1; approximately 500 for DQA1; around 570 for DPA1; roughly 450 for DPB1. All discovery cohort repertoires had been generated on a single sequencing platform. About 330 gigabases of sequencing data and 91 million or so unique TCR sequences made up an early release that covered around 640 HLA-typed donors. An earlier analysis of fewer than 700 of the donors applied high-throughput TCR beta sequencing to assess whether each TCR beta V gene segment acted as functional or pseudogenic. A later analysis re-analyzed previously published TCR beta repertoires from roughly 600 donors and added high-resolution HLA genotyping to study TCR occurrence patterns. The aim of the study was to test whether cataloging public T cell receptors could identify signatures of past pathogen exposure. What the authors observed across the whole study: In an earlier analysis of about 550 of the donors, most TCR beta V segments were observed in productive rearrangements about 87% or about 30% of the time, broadly matching IMGT annotations. Compared with equally common non-associated chains, HLA-associated TCR beta chains in a later analysis were more clonally expanded and had lower generation probabilities. The earlier analysis of 450 to 700 of the donors excluded 15 to 20 rarely observed V segments, including chromosome 9 orphons, because counts were too low. Correlated functional status among segregating V segments might reflect linkage disequilibrium, but an unknown experimental factor could not be ruled out. A few of the identified cytomegalovirus-associated TCR beta chains were confirmed in vitro to be specific for cytomegalovirus antigens. In a later analysis, several top co-occurrence clusters were reported to appear linked to parvovirus B19, influenza, CMV and Epstein-Barr virus. A further reported finding was that TCR beta sequences accurately predicted the HLA-A and HLA-B alleles for most subjects in the first cohort. According to the authors, the approach could potentially be generalized to other disease states and immunological phenotypes. The sequencing pipeline was judged likely to have produced a cluster of highly shared sequence variants as a technical artifact. This cohort had only TCR beta chains sequenced, and the lack of alpha or paired-chain data limited which features could be detected. For the cohort, immune exposure information was limited to CMV serostatus. Cytomegalovirus status was reported to be diagnosed by the classifier with high specificity and sensitivity in both the original and validation cohorts. Compared with the approximately 720-donor mean, donors in an Asian-associated ancestry cluster had fewer N-insertions in productive TCRs, according to a later genetic analysis. While some public TCRs were present in many individuals, most TCR sequences turned up only very rarely across donors. In a later analysis, the rate of TCR association differed among HLA loci, with DRB1 alleles having the most associated TCRs and HLA-C alleles having the fewest. In a later analysis, around 17,000 TCR beta sequences were associated with specific HLA alleles at a false discovery rate of 0.05. Because HLA typing was missing for some donors at each locus, association tests included only the typed subset. When HLA alleles, especially DR and DQ, strongly co-occurred, TCR associations were difficult to assign to individual alleles. A later genetic analysis associated a missense DCLRE1C variant with V-gene and J-gene trimming of TCR beta chains, and an independent cohort replicated the association. In a later analysis, most CMV-associated TCR beta chains were found to appear HLA-restricted, with HLA associations seemingly driven largely by CMV exposure. The study listed 150 to 200 TCR beta chains as associated with cytomegalovirus. Roughly uniform sequencing depth across donors was assumed in presence/absence analyses, although this assumption may not hold.

As regards this clone: Which antigen it targets is not known. No much larger clonotype is one base removed from it; base qualities were not supplied.

The cohort comprised fewer than 700 healthy bone marrow donors. At the time of sampling, every cohort member was nominally healthy, though immune exposures that went unrecorded were likely present. The donor tested CMV seropositive and was one of the 289 seropositive cohort members. A peripheral blood sample was collected from each donor, and TCR beta sequencing was performed on peripheral blood mononuclear cells. Genomic DNA was extracted from the blood cell samples with the Qiagen DNeasy Blood Extraction Kit. Receptor libraries were prepared by the immunoSEQ multiplex PCR assay. A mixture of 60 forward primers for TCR Vbeta segments and 13 reverse primers for TCR Jbeta segments was used in the multiplex PCR. A multiplex PCR assay on genomic DNA amplified the CDR3 region of rearranged TCR beta genes. The amplified TCR beta libraries were sequenced on the Illumina HiSeq System as 87-base-pair reads. Concerning the study's data processing: A later analysis tallied roughly 78 million unique TCR beta chains across the approximately 670 repertoires, and approximately 12 million of those chains were shared by two or more donors. Raw reads were error-corrected and collapsed into unique sequences with a nearest-neighbor algorithm that merged closely related sequences to remove PCR and sequencing errors. Alignment of CDR3 sequences to IMGT reference sequences was used to assign V, D and J gene segments. For a sequence to be retained, a match of at least six nucleotides was required to both a V gene segment and a J gene segment. A rearrangement counted as productive if the CDR3 had no stop codons and remained in frame with V and J, and every other rearrangement counted as non-productive. Following IMGT convention, CDR3 was defined as the stretch from the second conserved V-encoded cysteine up to the conserved J-encoded phenylalanine. Sequences without an unambiguous match to a single V gene segment were excluded from the earlier analysis of about 600 of the donors. In an earlier analysis of almost 600 of the donors, a V segment was called functional when productive rearrangements were above 56.7%, and segregating when the standard deviation between donors exceeded 5%. To diagnose cytomegalovirus status from the catalog of TCR beta chain sequences, a statistical classification framework was built. A later analysis assigned V and J genes by comparing TCR nucleotide sequences with IMGT/GENE-DB human TR gene sequences. Using the TCRdist pipeline, a later analysis assigned CDR3 sequences along with most-parsimonious VDJ recombination scenarios. In a later analysis, each TCR beta chain was defined by its CDR3 amino acid sequence together with its V-gene family, and reads lacking a unique V-gene family were excluded. A later analysis removed 550 to 650 highly shared, low-generation-probability nucleotide sequences to deal with suspected cross-contamination and a sequencing artifact. For each public chain, a later analysis derived a clonal expansion index from normalized ranks of inferred template counts within each repertoire. In a later analysis, generation probabilities were computed with a VDJ recombination model fitted to out-of-frame rearrangements, and the resulting probabilities were checked against IGoR. A later analysis scored TCR-TCR, TCR-HLA and TCR-CMV co-occurrence with hypergeometric tests, applying a repertoire-size bias correction to TCR pairs. False discovery rates were estimated in a later analysis by permuting HLA or CMV assignments 20 times. In a later analysis, co-occurring TCRs were grouped with DBSCAN, and TCRdist sequence similarity was added when clustering was performed within HLA-allele-positive subsets. Repertoires with fewer than 30,000 or more than 120,000 public chains, plus five repertoires with anomalous nucleotide sharing, were excluded from co-occurrence clustering. TCRdb provides this immuneACCESS table in a form limited to in-frame rearrangements. Some clones are lacking; in checked studies, under half of them reflect an unresolved V gene, and why the rest are absent is not known. V and J calls and clone size are those listed in that table; D and trimming were worked out from the DNA. The sample includes about 160,000 clones, with approximately 78% observed a single time. The top ten hold more than 7% of the sample.

This TCR was sampled from a male donor in good health and CMV-seropositive. Sequences were obtained from PBMCs.

Here is the DNA: TGTGCCAGCACCCATCCAGGGGCGCGGATTTATGGCTACACCTTC. Translated, it gives CASTHPGARIYGYTF. The sequence is built from TRBV11-2 and TRBJ1-2; matching of 6 bases hints at TRBD1 as the D gene. The CDR1 and CDR2 encoded by the germline V gene are SGHAT and FQNNGV. V drops 7 bases and J drops 5 bases, leaving 20 bases in between. From its cysteine to its phenylalanine, the CDR3 spans 15 amino acids. Here the CDR3 DNA is all that survives: 45 bases in frame from base 1.